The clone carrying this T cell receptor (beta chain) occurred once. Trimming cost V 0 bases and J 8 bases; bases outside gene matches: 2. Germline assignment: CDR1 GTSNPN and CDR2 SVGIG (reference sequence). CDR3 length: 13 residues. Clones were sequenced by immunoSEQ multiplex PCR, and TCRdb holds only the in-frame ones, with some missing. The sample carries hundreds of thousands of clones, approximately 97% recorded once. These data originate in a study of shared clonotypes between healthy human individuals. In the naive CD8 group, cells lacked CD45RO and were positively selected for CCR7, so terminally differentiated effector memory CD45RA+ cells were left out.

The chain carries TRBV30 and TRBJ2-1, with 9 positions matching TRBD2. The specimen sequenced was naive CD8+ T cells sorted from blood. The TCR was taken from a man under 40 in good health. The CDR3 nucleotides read TGTGCCTGGAGTGTACTAGCGGGCTATGAGCAGTTCTTC. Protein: CAWSVLAGYEQFF.